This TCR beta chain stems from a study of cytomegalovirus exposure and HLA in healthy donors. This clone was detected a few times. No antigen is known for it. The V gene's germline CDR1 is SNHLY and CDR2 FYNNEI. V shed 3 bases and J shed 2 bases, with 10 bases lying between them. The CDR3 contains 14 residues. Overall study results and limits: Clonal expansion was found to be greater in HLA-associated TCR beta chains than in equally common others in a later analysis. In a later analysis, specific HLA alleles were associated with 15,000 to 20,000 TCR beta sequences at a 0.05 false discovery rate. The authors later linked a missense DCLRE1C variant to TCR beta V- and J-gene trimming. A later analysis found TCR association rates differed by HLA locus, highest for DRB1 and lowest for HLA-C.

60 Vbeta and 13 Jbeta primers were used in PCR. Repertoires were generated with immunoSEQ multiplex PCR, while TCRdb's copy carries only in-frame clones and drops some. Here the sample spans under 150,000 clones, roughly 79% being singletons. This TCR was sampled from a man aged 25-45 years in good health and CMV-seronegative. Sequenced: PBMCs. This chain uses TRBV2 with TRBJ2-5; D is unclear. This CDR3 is CASSDPGEQETQYF. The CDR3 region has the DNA TGTGCCAGCAGTGATCCTGGAGAACAAGAGACCCAGTACTTC.